The 19 T cell receptor beta chains presented below share a single source sample, sequenced in a study of glioma-infiltrating T cells. TCR alpha and beta CDR3 regions were amplified from RNA using iRepertoire nested multiplex PCR. TCRdb re-analysed the multiplex PCR reads in MiXCR, keeping a single row per CDR3 protein. The data show approximately 90,000 distinct CDR3 sequences, roughly 23% seen once. Material for sequencing was glioma tissue, nonneoplastic brain tissue, or PBMCs (not recorded which). These receptors originate from a human donor with low-grade glioma or glioblastoma, undergoing nonglioma brain surgery, or in good health (not recorded which).

This chain links TRBV19 with TRBJ2-7, with a weak D call TRBD1 (6 bases). V was clipped by 6 bases and J by 4 bases, with 16 bases between them. The CDR3 has 14 amino acids. Germline values: CDR1 LNHDA, CDR2 SQIVND (reference sequence). The CDR3 DNA follows: TGTGCCAGTAGCGATGACAGGCGAAGTTACGAGCAGTACTTC. Its protein product is CASSDDRRSYEQYF.

Comment on this clonotype: Possible read error: a much larger clone is one base away. The chain recombines TRBV24-1 with TRBJ2-3; D may be TRBD1 (5 bases). Germline V gene data show CDR1 as KGHDR and CDR2 as SFDVKD. The CDR3 spans 13 residues. The V end was cut by 6 bases, the J end by 2 bases, with 8 bases between. The CDR3 nucleotides are TGTGCCACCAGTAAAGGGGTCACAGATACGCAGTATTTT. This codes for CATSKGVTDTQYF.

The table lists this clonotype with many counts. The chain employs TRBV6-1 and TRBJ2-5; unclear D gene. The CDR3 has 14 residues. Per germline, CDR1 MNHNS and CDR2 SASEGT. V was cut by 5 bases and J by 4 bases, with 14 bases left in between. The CDR3 protein is CASSRSLLLETQYF. The CDR3, as DNA: TGTGCCAGCAGTCGTTCCCTTCTCCTAGAGACCCAGTACTTC.

The chain uses TRBV19 and TRBJ1-3; D might be TRBD1 (6 bases). Germline V gene lookup returns CDR1 LNHDA and CDR2 SQIVND (reference sequence). Trimming shortened V by 4 bases and J by 4 bases, and 11 bases separated the two germline ends. The CDR3 is 14 amino acids. The CDR3 DNA reads as TGTGCCAGTAGTACACAGGGTTCCGGAAACACCATATATTTT. Translation: CASSTQGSGNTIYF.

The V call is TRBV11-2, the J call TRBJ2-7; no reliable D call. V was cut by 0 bases and J by 5 bases, with 5 bases left in between. This CDR3 spans 12 amino acids. Germline V lookup: CDR1 SGHAT, CDR2 FQNNGV. The CDR3 region has the DNA TGTGCCAGCAGCTTAGATCACCACGAGCAGTACTTC. Translating gives CASSLDHHEQYF.

V and J are TRBV10-1 and TRBJ1-1, with D possibly being TRBD1 (5 bases). This CDR3 contains 15 residues. Germline V gene sequence: CDR1 WNHNN, CDR2 SYGVQD (reference sequence). Trimming cost V 0 bases and J 4 bases, with 12 bases left between them. The CDR3, as DNA: TGCGCCAGCAGTGAGTCGGTGGGGGACGGCACTGAAGCTTTCTTT. Translated: CASSESVGDGTEAFF.

This clonotype was recorded many times. The V gene is TRBV6-1, the J gene TRBJ2-7, with 8 nucleotides matching TRBD1. Germline V CDR1 and CDR2: MNHNS, SASEGT. The length of the CDR3 is 14 residues. V lost 5 bases, J lost 3 bases, and 6 bases stayed unmatched. Written as DNA, the CDR3 is TGTGCCAGCAGTCAAGGACAGGGTCACTACGAGCAGTACTTC. It codes for CASSQGQGHYEQYF.

The sample holds a few counts of this clonotype. The CDR3 reads CASSLVGGPKETQYF. The CDR3 DNA is TGTGCCAGCAGCTTGGTTGGGGGCCCAAAAGAGACCCAGTACTTC. The chain couples TRBV5-4 to TRBJ2-5; perhaps TRBD1 as D (6 bases). This CDR3 comprises 15 residues. V was pared by 0 bases and J by 3 bases, with 12 bases between. CDR1 and CDR2 from the germline V gene are SGHNT and YYREEE (reference sequence).

This clonotype is a singleton in its sample. One end of the junction fails to match germline, which may point to a read error. The chain joins TRBV3-1 to TRBJ1-1; perhaps TRBD1 as D (6 bases). The CDR3 spans 13 residues. Germline CDR1 is LGHDT and CDR2 is YNNKEL (reference sequence). The CDR3 nucleotides are TGTGCCAGCAGCTCAGGGGTTAACACTGAAGCTTCCTTT. Protein: CASSSGVNTEASF.

This chain joins TRBV4-1 and TRBJ1-2, with D perhaps TRBD1 (6 bases). The V and J ends lost 3 bases and 2 bases respectively, with 13 bases between them. This CDR3 has 15 residues. The V gene's germline CDR1 is MGHRA and CDR2 YSYEKL. CDR3 sequence reads: CASSHSQGRNYGYTF. The CDR3, as DNA: TGCGCCAGCAGCCATTCTCAGGGGCGGAACTATGGCTACACCTTC.

This clonotype was seen at least ten times. This chain links TRBV6-1 with TRBJ1-4; D may be TRBD1 (5 bases). The germline V and J ends were trimmed by 7 bases and 7 bases, with 19 bases remaining between them. The CDR3 length is 15 residues. Germline CDR1 reads MNHNS; CDR2 reads SASEGT. The CDR3 loop is CASTNKGKSREKLFF. The CDR3 DNA follows: TGTGCCAGCACCAACAAGGGGAAGAGTCGTGAAAAACTGTTTTTT.

This clonotype was seen a few times. The chain recombines TRBV29-1 with TRBJ1-1; tentative D call: TRBD1 (5 bases). The CDR3 sequence is 13 residues long. Germline assignment: CDR1 SQVTM and CDR2 ANQGSEA. The ends were cut back, 4 bases at V and 6 bases at J, with 15 bases in the middle. The CDR3 DNA sequence: TGCAGCGTTGCCGGGGGGGGGTTGTCTGAAGCTTTCTTT. Its protein is CSVAGGGLSEAFF.

The rearrangement uses TRBV27 and TRBJ2-1; weak D call: TRBD1 (6 bases). The V and J ends lost 5 bases and 3 bases respectively, with 11 bases between them. CDR1 and CDR2 from the germline V gene are MNHEY and SMNVEV (reference sequence). The CDR3 is made up of 14 amino acids. The CDR3 loop reads CASSPRQDYNEQFF. CDR3 nucleotide sequence: TGTGCCAGCAGTCCGCGACAGGACTACAATGAGCAGTTCTTC.

At least ten counts were recorded for this clonotype. The chain joins TRBV6-1 to TRBJ2-7; D is unclear. V lost 6 bases to trimming and J lost 5 bases, with 14 bases between them. Germline loops: CDR1 MNHNS, CDR2 SASEGT. The CDR3 covers 13 residues. This CDR3 reads CASRPTFEDEQYF. CDR3 DNA sequence: TGTGCCAGCAGACCTACTTTTGAGGACGAGCAGTACTTC.

This clonotype was observed a few times. The chain has TRBV5-6 and TRBJ2-7; D may be TRBD1 (7 bases). Trimming stripped 4 bases from V and 2 bases from J, with 13 bases between. The germline V gene encodes CDR1 SGHDT and CDR2 YYEEEE. The CDR3 runs 14 residues. The CDR3 reads CASSAGQYTYEQYF. The DNA for the CDR3 is TGTGCCAGCAGCGCGGGACAGTACACCTACGAGCAGTACTTC.

This clonotype has ten or more counts. The genes are TRBV7-9 and TRBJ2-5; the D is unclear. V lost 8 bases to trimming and J lost 3 bases, with 19 bases between them. The germline CDR1 and CDR2 sequences are SEHNR and FQNEAQ (reference sequence). The CDR3 has 15 amino acids. The CDR3 DNA sequence: TGTGCCAGCGGCTCCTGGGATACCAGCGAAGAGACCCAGTACTTC. Protein product: CASGSWDTSEETQYF.

This clonotype was detected ten times or more. CDR3 in DNA: TGTGCCAGCAGCTCGGCGGGACAGGTTAACTATGGCTACACCTTC. Translation gives CASSSAGQVNYGYTF. The chain has TRBV5-4 and TRBJ1-2; 8 bases match TRBD1. Trimming cost V 3 bases and J 1 base; bases outside gene matches: 5. CDR3 length: 15 amino acids. In germline, CDR1 is SGHNT, CDR2 YYREEE (reference sequence).

This clonotype was detected many times. The chain has TRBV27 and TRBJ2-1; D possibly matches TRBD1 or TRBD2 (6 bases each). Germline V gives CDR1 MNHEY, CDR2 SMNVEV (reference sequence). The CDR3 consists of 14 residues. V lost 3 bases and J 7 bases, leaving 13 bases between the germline ends. CDR3 loop: CASSLGGLANEQFF. The DNA for the CDR3 is TGTGCCAGCAGTTTGGGGGGCTTAGCTAATGAGCAGTTCTTC.

Of note for this clonotype: Just one base apart from a much larger clone, this may be a read error. V is TRBV10-3 and J is TRBJ2-5; TRBD2 might be the D (5 bases). Germline V CDR1 and CDR2: ENHRY, SYGVKD. CDR3 length: 13 amino acids. The CDR3 is CAISWRFQEAQYF. The CDR3 DNA reads as TGTGCCATCAGTTGGAGGTTCCAAGAGGCCCAGTACTTC.